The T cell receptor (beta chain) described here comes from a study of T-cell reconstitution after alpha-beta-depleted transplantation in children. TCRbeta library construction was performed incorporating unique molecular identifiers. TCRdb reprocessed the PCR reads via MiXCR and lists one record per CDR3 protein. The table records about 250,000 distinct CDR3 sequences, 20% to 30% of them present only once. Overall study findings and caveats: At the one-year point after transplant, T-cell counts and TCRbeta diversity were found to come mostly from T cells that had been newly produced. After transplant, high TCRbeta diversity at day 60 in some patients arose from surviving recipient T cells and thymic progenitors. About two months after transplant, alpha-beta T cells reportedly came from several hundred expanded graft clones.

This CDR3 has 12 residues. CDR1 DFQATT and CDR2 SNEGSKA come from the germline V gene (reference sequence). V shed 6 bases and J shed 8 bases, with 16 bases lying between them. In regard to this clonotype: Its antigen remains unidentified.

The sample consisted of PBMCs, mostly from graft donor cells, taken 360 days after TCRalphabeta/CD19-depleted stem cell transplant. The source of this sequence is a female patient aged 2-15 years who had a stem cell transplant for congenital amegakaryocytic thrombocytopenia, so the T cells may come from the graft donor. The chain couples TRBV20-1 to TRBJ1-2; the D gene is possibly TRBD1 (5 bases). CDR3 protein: CSAKHRLRGYTF. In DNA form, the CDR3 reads TGCAGTGCAAAGCACAGGTTACGGGGCTACACCTTC.